This T cell receptor beta chain was documented in a study of T cell changes during pregnancy in multiple sclerosis (dated by TCRdb to between 2018 and 2020). A note on the overall study: The study examined how the T cell repertoire changed over the course of pregnancy in women with multiple sclerosis.

About this clone: The specificity of this receptor is unknown. No base quality values were provided; no much bigger clone lies one nucleotide off.

CDR3 length: 15 amino acids, cysteine to phenylalanine. Of the read, only the CDR3 DNA is kept; its 45 bases are in frame from base 1. The V end gives up 6 bases and the J end 4 bases, leaving 12 bases in the junction not matched to a gene. The protocol used for the library was the immunoSEQ multiplex PCR assay. TCRdb mirrors the immuneACCESS table, restricted to in-frame sequences. Some clones are absent from its copies; in checked studies, under half trace to an unresolved V gene, and the reason for the others is unknown. The sample table lists around 70,000 clones, roughly 92% of them with a count of one. The ten largest clones take up around 2.2% of the sample.

The rearrangement joined TRBV5-3 to TRBJ1-2, and TRBD1 aligns with 7 junction nucleotides. Being an ORF, TRBV5-3 has a function that is uncertain. The material sequenced was peripheral blood, taken in the second trimester of pregnancy. This receptor was obtained from a female donor in good health, enrolled as a control in a pregnancy study. CDR3 loop: CARTQTGLWRYGYTF. The nucleotide sequence reads TGTGCCAGAACCCAGACAGGGCTTTGGCGCTATGGCTACACCTTC.